This T cell receptor (beta chain) comes out of a study of T cells in localized non-small cell lung cancer. The CDR3 is 11 amino acids. Looked up from germline, CDR1 is SGHRS and CDR2 is YFSETQ. The protocol was immunoSEQ multiplex PCR, while the TCRdb copy is restricted to in-frame clones and leaves out a portion. The table records tens of thousands of clones, nearly 90% of them present only once. The material sequenced was peripheral blood, taken before any cancer treatment. This sequence joins TRBV5-1 and TRBJ2-5; the D is unclear. The J call could be wrong; TRBJ2-7 is a better fit for the DNA end. The source of this sequence is a woman aged 40 to 75 with stage I lung adenocarcinoma. Here the CDR3 reads CASSPRYEQYF. CDR3 coding DNA: TGCGCCAGCAGCCCACGTTACGAGCAGTACTTC.